These 18 T cell receptor beta chains were all obtained from the same sample, sequenced in a study of CD8 T cells in ankylosing spondylitis. No antigen is known for these receptors. The study, taken as a whole, reports: For ankylosing spondylitis blood, a TCR beta motif of seven to nine highly homologous variants appeared characteristic.

Each CDR3 protein is one row after TCRdb ran MiXCR on the 5' RACE reads. In the table there are 670,000 or so distinct CDR3 sequences, roughly 20% of which are singletons. The sequencing sample was made of blood, either unsorted or a sorted T cell fraction (not recorded which). The receptors derive from a male donor with ankylosing spondylitis.

The genes are TRBV2 and TRBJ2-2; D is perhaps TRBD1 (6 bases). Deletions cut 6 bases from V and 3 bases from J, with 14 bases between. CDR3 length equals 15 residues. Per the germline V gene, CDR1 is SNHLY and CDR2 is FYNNEI. The CDR3 region is CASRGQGSDTGELFF. Written as DNA, the CDR3 is TGTGCCAGCAGGGGACAAGGGTCAGACACCGGGGAGCTGTTTTTT.

This clonotype has more than one count but fewer than ten. CDR3 in DNA: TGTGCCAGCAGTTTAGCGGGCAGCCCGTCCTACGAGCAGTACTTC. This sequence encodes CASSLAGSPSYEQYF. This sequence joins TRBV12-3 or TRBV12-4 and TRBJ2-7; no clear D. V was pared by 0 bases and J by 1 base, with 10 bases between. CDR3 length equals 15 residues.

The rearrangement joins TRBV27 to TRBJ2-3, with 9 positions matching TRBD2. J was trimmed by 3 bases and V by 7 bases; bases with no gene match: 5. This CDR3 region has 14 residues. The germline gives CDR1 MNHEY, CDR2 SMNVEV (reference sequence). Written as DNA, the CDR3 is TGTGCCAGCATGGGGGGACTAGCTACAGATACGCAGTATTTT. Residues: CASMGGLATDTQYF.

This clonotype was observed a single time. This may come from a read error, since a much larger clone is one base off. The V call is TRBV20-1, the J call TRBJ2-7, with 7 bases that match TRBD1. The CDR3 covers 15 residues. Germline CDR1 DFQATT, CDR2 SNEGSKA (reference sequence). As DNA, the CDR3 is TGCTGTGCTAACCCTGCCGGGACAGCCACCTACGAGCAGTACTTC. Protein sequence: CCANPAGTATYEQYF.

This chain joins TRBV9 and TRBJ2-2; D not resolved. Germline CDR1 is SGDLS and CDR2 is YYNGEE. This CDR3 region has 19 residues. V gave up 4 bases and J gave up 1 base, with 23 bases separating them. For the CDR3, the DNA is TGTGCCAGCAGCACGGCCCCCGAGGCGGCACCTGGGAACACCGGGGAGCTGTTTTTT. Protein sequence: CASSTAPEAAPGNTGELFF.

On this clonotype: A read error may account for a junction end that differs from germline. V and J are TRBV20-1 and TRBJ1-2; D gene ambiguous. This CDR3 comprises 11 residues. Germline loops: CDR1 DFQATT, CDR2 SNEGSKA (reference sequence). The CDR3 sequence is CSVRRGFGYTF. DNA of the CDR3: TGCAGTGTTAGACGGGGATTCGGCTACACCTTC.

The chain combines TRBV4-2 with TRBJ1-3; D is ambiguous. The V gene lost 0 bases and the J gene lost 4 bases, with 10 bases spanning the gap. CDR3 length equals 15 residues. Germline-derived CDR1 and CDR2 are LGHNA and YNFKEQ. The CDR3 nucleotides are TGTGCCAGCAGCCAAGAAAGCGGGATAGGAAACACCATATATTTT. Translating it yields CASSQESGIGNTIYF.

The chain couples TRBV3-1 to TRBJ1-1, with D unclear. Trimming left V 4 bases short and J 1 base short, with 10 bases between. CDR1 is LGHDT, CDR2 YNNKEL, per germline (reference sequence). The CDR3 consists of 14 residues. CDR3 sequence reads: CASSLSDANTEAFF. The CDR3 DNA reads as TGTGCCAGCAGCCTCTCTGACGCGAACACTGAAGCTTTCTTT.

The DNA for the CDR3 is TGTGCCAGCAGTCGTTGGGTGGGTGATGGCGAGGAAAAACTGTTTTTT. Amino acid sequence: CASSRWVGDGEEKLFF. The chain recombines TRBV12-3 or TRBV12-4 with TRBJ1-4; no firm D call. This CDR3 has 16 amino acids. Trimming took off 5 bases at V and 8 bases at J, with 21 bases between the two ends.

The chain links TRBV3-1 to TRBJ1-6, with D possibly TRBD1 on 6 matching bases. The germline CDR1 and CDR2 sequences are LGHDT and YNNKEL (reference sequence). V gave up 0 bases and J gave up 6 bases, with 12 bases separating them. The CDR3 consists of 16 residues. The chain's CDR3 is CASSQEGAGFNSPLHF. CDR3 in DNA: TGTGCCAGCAGCCAAGAGGGGGCAGGGTTTAATTCACCCCTCCACTTT.

CDR3 in amino acids: CASSLQTPNTGELFF. DNA for the CDR3: TGTGCCAGCAGCCTCCAGACCCCCAACACCGGGGAGCTGTTTTTT. The chain carries TRBV9 and TRBJ2-2; D unclear. The V end was cut by 4 bases, the J end by 2 bases, with 12 bases between. Germline CDR1 reads SGDLS; CDR2 reads YYNGEE. The CDR3 sequence is 15 residues long.

The V gene is TRBV7-8, the J gene TRBJ2-3, with D unclear. V gave up 1 base and J gave up 8 bases, with 7 bases separating them. CDR1 and CDR2 (germline): SGHVS, FQNEAQ. The CDR3 is 12 amino acids. This CDR3 reads CASSLVPGTQYF. The CDR3 DNA sequence: TGTGCCAGCAGCTTAGTACCCGGTACGCAGTATTTT.

The chain is built from TRBV12-3 or TRBV12-4 and TRBJ2-2; unclear D gene. The CDR3 loop spans 14 amino acids. Trimming shortened V by 4 bases and J by 2 bases, and 8 bases separated the two germline ends. The CDR3 sequence is CASSSYINTGELFF. DNA for the CDR3: TGTGCCAGCAGTTCTTACATAAACACCGGGGAGCTGTTTTTT.

This chain uses TRBV6-1 with TRBJ2-7; 10 nucleotides agree with TRBD2. The germline V gene encodes CDR1 MNHNS and CDR2 SASEGT. The CDR3 extends over 16 amino acids. V lost 3 bases to trimming and J lost 3 bases; unmatched junction nucleotides: 8. The CDR3 spells CASSDLGLAVLYEQYF. CDR3 bases: TGTGCCAGCAGTGACCTAGGACTAGCGGTTCTCTACGAGCAGTACTTC.

This clonotype was detected ten times or more. V usage is TRBV29-1 and J usage is TRBJ2-1; maybe TRBD1 (5 bases). V was trimmed by 7 bases and J by 4 bases, leaving 11 bases between them. CDR3 length equals 12 residues. Germline V gives CDR1 SQVTM, CDR2 ANQGSEA. The CDR3 DNA reads as TGCAGCGGTCAACAGGATTACAATGAGCAGTTCTTC. It specifies CSGQQDYNEQFF.

The CDR3 sequence: CSARSDPLYNEQFF. The CDR3 DNA reads TGCAGTGCTAGGTCGGACCCCCTCTACAATGAGCAGTTCTTC. V usage is TRBV20-1 and J usage is TRBJ2-1; no reliable D call. Germline V gives CDR1 DFQATT, CDR2 SNEGSKA (reference sequence). This CDR3 comprises 14 residues. Between the trimmed V and J ends, which lost 3 bases and 3 bases, there was a span of 12 bases.

Concerning this clonotype: Just one base apart from a much larger clone, this may be a read error. This chain connects TRBV7-2 to TRBJ2-5; D not certain. Trimming removed 3 bases at V and 5 bases at J, with 10 bases between. In germline, CDR1 is SGHTA, CDR2 FQGNSA. The CDR3 is made up of 13 amino acids. DNA for the CDR3: TGTGCCAGCAGCTTTTTCCCGGAGGAGACCCAGTACTTC. Translation: CASSFFPEETQYF.

This clonotype has a count of ten or more. This chain joins TRBV29-1 and TRBJ1-1, with 7 nucleotides matching TRBD1. V shed 4 bases and J 5 bases; nucleotides not matched to a gene: 4. The CDR3 totals 12 residues. Germline V lookup: CDR1 SQVTM, CDR2 ANQGSEA. The CDR3: CSVGQGGTEAFF. The CDR3 nucleotides are TGCAGCGTTGGGCAGGGGGGGACTGAAGCTTTCTTT.